This paragraph reports one T cell receptor beta chain. The antigen remains undetermined. Donors were drawn from the roughly 130-subject validation cohort, separate from the 666-subject first cohort. The data originate from a study of cytomegalovirus exposure and HLA in healthy donors. The CDR3 is 15 residues long. CDR1 and CDR2 from the germline V gene are SGHNT and YYREEE (reference sequence). V gave up 2 bases and J gave up 6 bases; unmatched junction bases: 1. Measured with immunoSEQ multiplex PCR; TCRdb has only the in-frame clones, and not every one. The sample lists 350,000 or so clones, about nine tenths occurring once. Study-level points and caveats: Within the approximately 120 validation repertoires, first-cohort TCR clusters tended to co-occur, according to a later analysis. In vitro assays verified that three CMV-associated chains recognized CMV antigens specifically.

The sample was PBMCs. V gene TRBV5-4 combines with J gene TRBJ2-3; TRBD2 agrees at 15 bases. This TCR was sampled from a woman aged 18-29 years in good health and CMV-seronegative. CDR3 nucleotide sequence: TGTGCCAGCAGCTTCGGGACTAGCGGGAGGGATACGCAGTATTTT. Amino acid sequence: CASSFGTSGRDTQYF.